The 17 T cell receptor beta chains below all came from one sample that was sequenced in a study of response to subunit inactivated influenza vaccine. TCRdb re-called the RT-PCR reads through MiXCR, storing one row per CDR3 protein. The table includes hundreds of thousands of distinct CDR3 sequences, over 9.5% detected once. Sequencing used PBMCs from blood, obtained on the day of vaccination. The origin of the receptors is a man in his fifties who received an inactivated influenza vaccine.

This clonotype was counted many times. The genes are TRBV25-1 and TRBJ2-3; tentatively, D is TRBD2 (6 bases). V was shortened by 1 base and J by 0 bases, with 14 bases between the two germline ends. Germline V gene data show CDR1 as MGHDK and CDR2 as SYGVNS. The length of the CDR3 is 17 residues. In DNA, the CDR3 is TGTGCCAGCAGTGAATGGGGAGGACGAATTAGCACAGATACGCAGTATTTT. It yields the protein CASSEWGGRISTDTQYF.

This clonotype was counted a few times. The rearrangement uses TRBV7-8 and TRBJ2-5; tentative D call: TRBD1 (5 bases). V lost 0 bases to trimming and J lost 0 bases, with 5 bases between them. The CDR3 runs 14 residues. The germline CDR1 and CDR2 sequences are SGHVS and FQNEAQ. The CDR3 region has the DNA TGTGCCAGCAGCTTAGCCAGGGACCAAGAGACCCAGTACTTC. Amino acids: CASSLARDQETQYF.

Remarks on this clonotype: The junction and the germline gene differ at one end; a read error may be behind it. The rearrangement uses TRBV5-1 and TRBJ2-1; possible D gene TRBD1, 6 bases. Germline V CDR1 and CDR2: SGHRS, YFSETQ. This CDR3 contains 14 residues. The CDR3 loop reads CASSLVRTANEQFF. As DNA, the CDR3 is TGCGCCAGCAGTTTGGTCCGGACAGCCAATGAGCAGTTCTTC. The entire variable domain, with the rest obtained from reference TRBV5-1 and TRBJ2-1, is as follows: KAGVTQTPRYLIKTRGQQVTLSCSPISGHRSVSWYQQTPGQGLQFLFEYFSETQRNKGNFPGRFSGRQFSNSRSEMNVSTLELGDSALYLCASSLVRTANEQFFGPGTRLTVL.

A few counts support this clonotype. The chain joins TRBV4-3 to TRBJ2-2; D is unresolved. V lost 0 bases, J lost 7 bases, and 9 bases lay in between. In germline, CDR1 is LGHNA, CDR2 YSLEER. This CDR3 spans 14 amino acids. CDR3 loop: CASSQEAMIGELFF. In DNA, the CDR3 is TGCGCCAGCAGCCAAGAAGCGATGATCGGGGAGCTGTTTTTT.

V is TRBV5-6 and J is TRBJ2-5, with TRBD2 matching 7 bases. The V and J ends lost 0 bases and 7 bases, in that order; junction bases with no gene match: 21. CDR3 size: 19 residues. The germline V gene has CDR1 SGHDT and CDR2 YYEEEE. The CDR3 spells CASSLGVGDYEGSKWTQYF. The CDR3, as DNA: TGTGCCAGCAGCTTGGGGGTCGGGGACTACGAGGGATCCAAGTGGACCCAGTACTTC.

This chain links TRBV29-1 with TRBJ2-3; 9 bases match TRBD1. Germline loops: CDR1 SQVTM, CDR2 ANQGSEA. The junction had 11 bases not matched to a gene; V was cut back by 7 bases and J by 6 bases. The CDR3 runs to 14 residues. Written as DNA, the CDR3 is TGCAGCGCTGATACAGGGGGCATGAGGGATACGCAGTATTTT. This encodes CSADTGGMRDTQYF.

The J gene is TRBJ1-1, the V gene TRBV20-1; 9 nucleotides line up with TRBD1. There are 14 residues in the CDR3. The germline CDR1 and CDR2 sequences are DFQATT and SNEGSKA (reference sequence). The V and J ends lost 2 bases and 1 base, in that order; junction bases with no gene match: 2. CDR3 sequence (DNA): TGCAGTGCTAGATGGGACAGGGCGAACACTGAAGCTTTCTTT. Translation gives CSARWDRANTEAFF.

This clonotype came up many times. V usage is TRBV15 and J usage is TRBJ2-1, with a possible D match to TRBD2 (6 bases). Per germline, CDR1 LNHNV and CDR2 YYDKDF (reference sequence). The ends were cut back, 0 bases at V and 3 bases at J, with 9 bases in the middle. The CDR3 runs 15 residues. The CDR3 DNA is TGTGCCACCAGCAGAGAGACTAGGAGCTACAATGAGCAGTTCTTC. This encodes CATSRETRSYNEQFF.

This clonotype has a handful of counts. CDR3 coding DNA: TGCAGCCTTCAGGGGTCCACCGGGGAGCTGTTTTTT. Residues: CSLQGSTGELFF. This chain joins TRBV29-1 and TRBJ2-2; the D gene is possibly TRBD1 (6 bases). The germline V and J ends were trimmed by 8 bases and 4 bases, with 11 bases remaining between them. The CDR3 is made up of 12 amino acids. The germline V gene has CDR1 SQVTM and CDR2 ANQGSEA.

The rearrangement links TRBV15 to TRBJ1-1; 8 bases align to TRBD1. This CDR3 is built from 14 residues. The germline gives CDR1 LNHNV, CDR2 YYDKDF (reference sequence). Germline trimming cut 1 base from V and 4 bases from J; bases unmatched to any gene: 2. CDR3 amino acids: CATSRGTGITEAFF. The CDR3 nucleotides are TGTGCCACCAGCAGAGGGACAGGGATCACTGAAGCTTTCTTT.

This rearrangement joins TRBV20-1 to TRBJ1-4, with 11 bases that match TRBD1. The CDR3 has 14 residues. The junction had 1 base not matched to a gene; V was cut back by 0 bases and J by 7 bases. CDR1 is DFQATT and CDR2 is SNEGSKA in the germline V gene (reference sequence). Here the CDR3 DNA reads TGCAGTGCTAGAGATGGGACAGGGGGTGAAAAACTGTTTTTT. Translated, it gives CSARDGTGGEKLFF.

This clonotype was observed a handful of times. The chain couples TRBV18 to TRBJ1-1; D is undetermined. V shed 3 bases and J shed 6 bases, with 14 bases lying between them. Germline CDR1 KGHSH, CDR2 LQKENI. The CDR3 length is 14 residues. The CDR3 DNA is TGTGCCAGCTCACCTTCCAATTCGGGATCTGAAGCTTTCTTT. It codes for CASSPSNSGSEAFF.

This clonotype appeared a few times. CDR3: CAISPSGGLLDTQYF. The CDR3 DNA reads TGTGCCATCAGTCCCAGCGGGGGGTTGCTTGATACGCAGTATTTT. This chain links TRBV10-3 with TRBJ2-3; 9 bases line up with TRBD2. The CDR3 totals 15 residues. V gave up 5 bases and J gave up 6 bases; unmatched junction bases: 9. Germline V lookup: CDR1 ENHRY, CDR2 SYGVKD.

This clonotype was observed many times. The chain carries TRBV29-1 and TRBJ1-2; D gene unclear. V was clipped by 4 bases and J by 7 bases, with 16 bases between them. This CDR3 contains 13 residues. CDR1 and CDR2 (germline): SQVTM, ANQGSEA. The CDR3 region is CSVGPFRDRGYTF. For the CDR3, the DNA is TGCAGCGTTGGGCCGTTCAGAGATCGTGGCTACACCTTC.

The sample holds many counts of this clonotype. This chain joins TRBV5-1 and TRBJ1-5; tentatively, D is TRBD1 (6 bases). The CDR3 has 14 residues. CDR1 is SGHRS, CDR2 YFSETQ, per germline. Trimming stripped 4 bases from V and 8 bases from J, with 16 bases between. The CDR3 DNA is TGCGCCAGCAGCACCGGGACACCCGGAGAGCCCCAGCATTTT. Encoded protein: CASSTGTPGEPQHF.

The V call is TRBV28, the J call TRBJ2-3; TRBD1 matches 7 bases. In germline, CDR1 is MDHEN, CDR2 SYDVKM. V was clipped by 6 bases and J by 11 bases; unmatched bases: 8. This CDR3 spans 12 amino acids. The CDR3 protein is CASRVQGSVQYF. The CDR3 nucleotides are TGTGCCAGCAGGGTACAGGGGAGCGTGCAGTATTTT.

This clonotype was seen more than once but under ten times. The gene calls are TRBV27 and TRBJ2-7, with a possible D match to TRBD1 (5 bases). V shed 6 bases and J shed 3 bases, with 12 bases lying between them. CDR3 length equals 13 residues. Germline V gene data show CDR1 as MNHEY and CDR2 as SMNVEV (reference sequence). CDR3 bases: TGTGCCAGCAGGGCCATGACAGACTACGAGCAGTACTTC. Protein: CASRAMTDYEQYF.